This entry features one T cell receptor (beta chain) sequence. The antigen is unknown. There are 18 residues in the CDR3. V was shortened by 5 bases and J by 0 bases, with 20 bases between the two germline ends. Germline CDR1 is SEHNR and CDR2 is FQNEAQ (reference sequence). This sample was taken from a study of vaccination and CD4 T cells after COVID-19. Across the whole study: Six males and four females constituted the convalescent cohort, two of whom were Hispanic. Post-vaccination specimens were collected at a median of around 72 days following dose two (range 14 to 241).

Sample time point: late sampling 161 to 241 days after vaccination in a few convalescent patients. Sample treatment: roughly ten-day PBMC culture with coronavirus spike peptide pools or control peptides (ViraFEST assay). In the ViraFEST assay, peptide-pool expansion preceded TCR sequencing of expanded clonotypes. Wells contained roughly 1.9 million PBMCs each, and these were cultured with about 10 IU/ml IL-2 and roughly 9.8 ug/ml peptide pools. CD4+ T cells that had been cultured provided DNA sequenced with the Oncomine TCR Beta short-read assay. TCRdb re-called the PCR reads through MiXCR, storing one row per CDR3 protein. The sample consists of around 15,000 distinct CDR3 sequences, roughly half of them appearing once.

The V gene is TRBV7-9, the J gene TRBJ2-1, with D possibly matching TRBD1 (5 bases). The origin of this receptor is a human donor who had recovered from COVID-19. The sample was CD4+ T cells from blood, cultured in vitro, taken about 7 months after SARS-CoV-2 vaccination. The CDR3 region has the DNA TGTGCCAGCAGCCAAGCGTCTTGGGGCAGAAGCTCCTACAATGAGCAGTTCTTC. This encodes CASSQASWGRSSYNEQFF.